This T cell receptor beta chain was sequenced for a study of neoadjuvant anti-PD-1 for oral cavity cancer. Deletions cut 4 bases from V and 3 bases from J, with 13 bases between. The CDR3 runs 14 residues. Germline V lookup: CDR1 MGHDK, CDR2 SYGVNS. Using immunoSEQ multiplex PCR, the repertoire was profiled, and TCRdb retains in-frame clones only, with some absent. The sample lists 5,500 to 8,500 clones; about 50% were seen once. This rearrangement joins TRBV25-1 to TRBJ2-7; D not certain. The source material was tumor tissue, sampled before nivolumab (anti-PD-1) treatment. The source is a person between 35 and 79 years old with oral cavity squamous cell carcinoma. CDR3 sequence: CASSVDFSDYEQYF. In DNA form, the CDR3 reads TGTGCCAGCAGTGTAGATTTCAGCGACTACGAGCAGTACTTC.